These T cell receptor beta chains were read from a single sample in a study of OX40 agonist ivuxolimab in advanced cancers. The data were produced by immunoSEQ multiplex PCR, yet TCRdb's version contains in-frame clones alone and is incomplete. The sample shows about 58,000 clones, approximately 80% of them seen only once. The input for sequencing was CD4+ or CD8+ T cells sorted from blood, taken in a trial of the OX40 agonist ivuxolimab. These receptor sequences come from an adult with an advanced solid tumor such as melanoma, head and neck, liver or kidney cancer. CDR3s include the opening cysteine and the closing phenylalanine or tryptophan. Fields, in order: D gene, J gene, clone size, V gene, CDR3 DNA, CDR3 protein. D genes are given only for firm matches. Expanded clones get a size class; other rows say once, few or many, or leave the size out.

TRBD2	TRBJ2-2	.	TRBV4-3	TGCGCCAGCAGCCAAGATCCTAGCGGGGTGGCCGGGGAGCTGTTTTTT	CASSQDPSGVAGELFF
TRBD2	TRBJ2-5	.	TRBV11-3	TGTGCCAGCAGCTTAGGCGGCGGGAGGTACCAAGAGACCCAGTACTTC	CASSLGGGRYQETQYF
.	TRBJ2-1	.	TRBV6-1	TGTGCCAGCACCACTCGCTACAATGAGCAGTTCTTC	CASTTRYNEQFF
TRBD1	TRBJ1-5	.	TRBV2	TGTGCCAGCAGTGTTGTGACAGGGAGGCAGCCCCAGCATTTT	CASSVVTGRQPQHF
.	TRBJ2-3	.	TRBV11-1	TGTGCCAGCAGCTTAGGACAGGACACAGATACGCAGTATTTT	CASSLGQDTDTQYF
.	TRBJ2-1	few	TRBV4-3	TGCGCCAGCAGCCAAGATCTGGGCTACAATGAGCAGTTCTTC	CASSQDLGYNEQFF
.	TRBJ1-2	few	TRBV7-2	TGTGCCAGCAGCTTACTTTCGGGGCTTGGAGGGGTTTATGGCTACACCTTC	CASSLLSGLGGVYGYTF
.	TRBJ1-2	once	TRBV11-1	TGTGCCAGCAGCGCTGACAGCTATGGCTACACCTTC	CASSADSYGYTF
TRBD2	TRBJ2-1	once	TRBV7-9	TGTGCCAGCAGCTTGTTAGCGGGGGGGTACAATGAGCAGTTCTTC	CASSLLAGGYNEQFF
.	TRBJ1-5	.	TRBV5-6	TGTGCCAGCAGCAGATCAGGGGATGGTCAGCCCCAGCATTTT	CASSRSGDGQPQHF
.	TRBJ2-1	.	TRBV7-9	TGTGCCAGCAGCTTAATGCGGGGCGAAGGCAATGAGCAGTTCTTC	CASSLMRGEGNEQFF
.	TRBJ1-2	once	TRBV29-1	TGCAGCGTTGCACAGAGCTATGGCTACACCTTC	CSVAQSYGYTF
.	TRBJ2-3	.	TRBV6-5	TGTGCCAGCAGTTACGGGAGGAACACAGATACGCAGTATTTT	CASSYGRNTDTQYF
.	TRBJ1-6	.	TRBV30	TGTGCCGCGAGGGAGCTCAGCTCCTATAATTCACCCCTCCACTTT	CAARELSSYNSPLHF
.	TRBJ1-1	.	TRBV5-5	TGTGCCAGCAGCTCGTTCACTGAAGCTTTCTTT	CASSSFTEAFF
.	TRBJ2-1	few	TRBV29-1	TGCAGCGTTGACTCCCCGGCTAGCAGGCCTTCCAATGAGCAGTTCTTC	CSVDSPASRPSNEQFF
.	TRBJ1-3	.	TRBV5-1	TGCGCCAGCAGCTACACACAGGGAAGCTCTGGAAACACCATATATTTT	CASSYTQGSSGNTIYF
.	TRBJ1-1	.	TRBV10-1	TGCGCCAGCAGTGGGGCCCAGGGTCTAAGAGCTTTCTTT	CASSGAQGLRAFF